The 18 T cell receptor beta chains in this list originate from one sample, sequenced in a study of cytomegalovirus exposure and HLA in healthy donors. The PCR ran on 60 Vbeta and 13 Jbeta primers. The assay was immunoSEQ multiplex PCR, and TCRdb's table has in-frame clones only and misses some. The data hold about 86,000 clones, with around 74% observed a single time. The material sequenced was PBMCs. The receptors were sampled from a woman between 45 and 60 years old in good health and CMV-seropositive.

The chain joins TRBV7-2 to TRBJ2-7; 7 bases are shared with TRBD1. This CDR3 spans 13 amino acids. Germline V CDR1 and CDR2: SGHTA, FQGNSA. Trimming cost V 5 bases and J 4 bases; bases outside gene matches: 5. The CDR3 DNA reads TGTGCCAGCAGCGCCGGGACAGAGTACGAGCAGTACTTC. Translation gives CASSAGTEYEQYF.

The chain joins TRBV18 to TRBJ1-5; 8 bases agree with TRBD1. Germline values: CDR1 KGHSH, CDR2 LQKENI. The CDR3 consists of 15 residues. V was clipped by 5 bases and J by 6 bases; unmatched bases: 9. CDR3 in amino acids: CASSSGTGRSQPQHF. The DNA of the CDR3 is TGTGCCAGCTCATCCGGGACAGGCAGGAGTCAGCCCCAGCATTTT.

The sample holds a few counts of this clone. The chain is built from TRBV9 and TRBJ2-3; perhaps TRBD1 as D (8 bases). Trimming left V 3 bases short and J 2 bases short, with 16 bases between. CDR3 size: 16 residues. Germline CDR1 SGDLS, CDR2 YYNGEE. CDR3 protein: CASSERTGRVTDTQYF. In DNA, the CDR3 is TGTGCCAGCAGCGAGCGGACAGGGAGGGTCACAGATACGCAGTATTTT.

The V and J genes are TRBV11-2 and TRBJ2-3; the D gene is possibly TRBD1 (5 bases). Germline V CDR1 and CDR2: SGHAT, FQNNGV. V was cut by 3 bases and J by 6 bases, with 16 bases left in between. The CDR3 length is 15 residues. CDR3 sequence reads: CASSLSDKPGDTQYF. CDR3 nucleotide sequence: TGTGCCAGCAGCTTGTCGGACAAGCCTGGGGATACGCAGTATTTT.

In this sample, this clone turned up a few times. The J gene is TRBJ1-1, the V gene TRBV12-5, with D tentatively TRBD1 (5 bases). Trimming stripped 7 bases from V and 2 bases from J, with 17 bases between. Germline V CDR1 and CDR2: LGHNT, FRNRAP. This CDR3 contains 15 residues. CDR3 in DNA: TGTGCTAGTGCCCTTGGGAGGGGAGGAAACACTGAAGCTTTCTTT. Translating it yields CASALGRGGNTEAFF.

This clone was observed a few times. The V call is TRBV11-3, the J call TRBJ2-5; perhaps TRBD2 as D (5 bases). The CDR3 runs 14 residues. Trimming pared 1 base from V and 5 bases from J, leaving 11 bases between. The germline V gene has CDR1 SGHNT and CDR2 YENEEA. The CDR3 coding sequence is TGTGCCAGCAGCTTAGTACGGGGATTTGAGACCCAGTACTTC. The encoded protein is CASSLVRGFETQYF.

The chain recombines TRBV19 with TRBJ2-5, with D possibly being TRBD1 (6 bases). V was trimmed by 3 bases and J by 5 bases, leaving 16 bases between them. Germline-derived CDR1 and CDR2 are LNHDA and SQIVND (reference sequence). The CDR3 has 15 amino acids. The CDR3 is CASSMVGGSAETQYF. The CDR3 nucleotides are TGTGCCAGTAGTATGGTAGGGGGTTCTGCGGAGACCCAGTACTTC.

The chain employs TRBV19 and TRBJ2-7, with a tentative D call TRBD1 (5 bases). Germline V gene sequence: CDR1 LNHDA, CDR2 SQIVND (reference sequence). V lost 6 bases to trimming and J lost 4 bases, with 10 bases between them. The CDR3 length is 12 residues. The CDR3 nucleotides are TGTGCCAGTAGCCGGACACGGTACGAGCAGTACTTC. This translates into CASSRTRYEQYF.

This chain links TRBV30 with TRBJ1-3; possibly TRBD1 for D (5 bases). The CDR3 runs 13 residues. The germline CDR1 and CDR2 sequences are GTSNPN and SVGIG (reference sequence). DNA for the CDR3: TGTGCGTCAGCCGGGACTACATGGAACACCATATATTTT. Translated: CASAGTTWNTIYF.

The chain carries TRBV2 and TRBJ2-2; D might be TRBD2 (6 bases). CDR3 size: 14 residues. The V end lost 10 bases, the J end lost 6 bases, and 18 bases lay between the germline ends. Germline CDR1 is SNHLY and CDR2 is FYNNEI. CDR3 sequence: CATSEGRSAGELFF. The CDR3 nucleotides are TGTGCCACCTCGGAGGGGCGGTCAGCCGGGGAGCTGTTTTTT.

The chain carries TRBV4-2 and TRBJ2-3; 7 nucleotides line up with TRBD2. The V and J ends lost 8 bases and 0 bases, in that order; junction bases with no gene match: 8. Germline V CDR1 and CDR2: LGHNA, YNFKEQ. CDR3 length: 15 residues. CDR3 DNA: TGTGCCAGCCGACCTTCTAGCGGAAGCACAGATACGCAGTATTTT. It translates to CASRPSSGSTDTQYF.

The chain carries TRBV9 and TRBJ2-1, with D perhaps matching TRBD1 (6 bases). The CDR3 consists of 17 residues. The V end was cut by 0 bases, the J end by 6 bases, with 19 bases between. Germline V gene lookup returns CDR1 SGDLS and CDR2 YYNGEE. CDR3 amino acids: CASSVVSDRQLFNEQFF. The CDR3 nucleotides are TGTGCCAGCAGCGTAGTCTCCGACAGGCAACTCTTCAATGAGCAGTTCTTC.

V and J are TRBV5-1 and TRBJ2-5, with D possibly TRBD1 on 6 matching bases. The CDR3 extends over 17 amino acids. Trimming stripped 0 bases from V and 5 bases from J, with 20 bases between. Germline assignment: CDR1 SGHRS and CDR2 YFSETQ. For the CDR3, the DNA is TGCGCCAGCAGCTTGGGGGGTACAGGGCTGGAGCAGGAGACCCAGTACTTC. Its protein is CASSLGGTGLEQETQYF. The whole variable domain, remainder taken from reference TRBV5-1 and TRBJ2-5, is KAGVTQTPRYLIKTRGQQVTLSCSPISGHRSVSWYQQTPGQGLQFLFEYFSETQRNKGNFPGRFSGRQFSNSRSEMNVSTLELGDSALYLCASSLGGTGLEQETQYFGPGTRLLVL.

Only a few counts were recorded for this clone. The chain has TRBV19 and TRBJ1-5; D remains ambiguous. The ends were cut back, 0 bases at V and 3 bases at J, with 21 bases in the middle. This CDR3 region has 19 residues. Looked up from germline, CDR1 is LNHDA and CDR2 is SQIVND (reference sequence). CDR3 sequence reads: CASSIDLARQAAPNQPQHF. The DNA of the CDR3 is TGTGCCAGTAGTATAGATCTGGCCCGTCAAGCGGCCCCCAATCAGCCCCAGCATTTT.

CDR3 in amino acids: CASKPGQKEKLFF. The CDR3 nucleotides read TGTGCCAGCAAACCGGGACAGAAGGAAAAACTGTTTTTT. The V call is TRBV2, the J call TRBJ1-4; 7 bases are a match to TRBD1. This CDR3 has 13 amino acids. V lost 7 bases, J lost 8 bases, and 7 bases stayed unmatched. From germline, CDR1 is SNHLY and CDR2 FYNNEI.

The CDR3 sequence is CASSYAGIEYQPQHF. The CDR3 DNA follows: TGTGCCAGCAGCTACGCCGGGATTGAATATCAGCCCCAGCATTTT. The chain employs TRBV28 and TRBJ1-5, with D unresolved. The length of the CDR3 is 15 residues. Looked up from germline, CDR1 is MDHEN and CDR2 is SYDVKM. Trimming removed 6 bases at V and 5 bases at J, with 17 bases between.

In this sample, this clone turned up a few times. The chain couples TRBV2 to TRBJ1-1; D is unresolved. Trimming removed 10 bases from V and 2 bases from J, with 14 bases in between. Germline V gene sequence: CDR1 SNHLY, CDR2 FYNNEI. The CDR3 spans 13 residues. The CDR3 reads CATAQFLNTEAFF. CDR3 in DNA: TGTGCCACCGCACAGTTCCTTAACACTGAAGCTTTCTTT.

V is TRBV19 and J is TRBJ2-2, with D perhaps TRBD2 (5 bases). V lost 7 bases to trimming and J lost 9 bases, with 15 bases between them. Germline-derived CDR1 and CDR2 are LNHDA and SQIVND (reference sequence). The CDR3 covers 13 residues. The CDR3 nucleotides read TGTGCCAGTACGGGGAATAACCACCGGGAGCTGTTTTTT. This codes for CASTGNNHRELFF.